This T cell receptor beta chain was observed in a study of T cell repertoires in cytomegalovirus infection. As for the study in general: Public TCR beta signatures indicated both CMV infection and matching HLA type. Study results and caveats: Clonotype analysis showed dominance of the ex vivo response by HLA-C-restricted CMV-specific TCR beta clonotypes.

TCRdb reanalysed the reads using MiXCR and keeps one entry per CDR3 protein. The sample holds fewer than 700,000 distinct CDR3 sequences, 20% to 25% seen once. This clonotype was observed many times. What it binds is not known. The CDR3 length is 15 residues. CDR1 is SGHTA and CDR2 is FQGNSA in the germline V gene. V was trimmed by 1 base and J by 4 bases, leaving 13 bases between them. This sequence was found in a human donor in good health (CMV status not recorded). Some clones in this sample may be carry-over from other donors' samples. Sequencing input: CD8+ T cells from PBMCs. The chain links TRBV7-2 to TRBJ1-2; D is unclear. The CDR3 DNA reads TGTGCCAGCAGCTTAGAAGCGGGGTATGGCTATGGCTACACCTTC. Translating it yields CASSLEAGYGYGYTF.